The 22 T cell receptor beta chains reported below all come from one sample, sequenced in a study of CD8+ T cells in alopecia areata. RNA was isolated and reverse transcribed to cDNA, the sequencing template. Profiling relied on immunoSEQ multiplex PCR, and the TCRdb table lists in-frame clones only, not all of them. The sample has roughly 120,000 clones; 30% to 40% are singletons. The sequenced sample was CD4+ T cells sorted from blood. These receptors were taken from a human donor with alopecia areata.

The gene calls are TRBV29-1 and TRBJ2-2; TRBD1 matches 7 bases. CDR1 is SQVTM and CDR2 is ANQGSEA in the germline V gene. V lost 7 bases and J lost 1; bases outside the gene matches: 6. This CDR3 has 14 residues. CDR3 sequence: CSARGQRNTGELFF. In nucleotides, the CDR3 is TGCAGCGCCAGGGGACAGAGGAACACCGGGGAGCTGTTTTTT.

A few counts support this clone. The chain combines TRBV2 with TRBJ1-5, with D unclear. Germline V gene lookup returns CDR1 SNHLY and CDR2 FYNNEI. Trimming stripped 7 bases from V and 4 bases from J, with 14 bases between. This CDR3 contains 14 residues. CDR3 protein: CASTERRNNQPQHF. The CDR3 DNA follows: TGTGCCAGCACCGAGCGGCGGAATAATCAGCCCCAGCATTTT.

This clone has more than one count but fewer than ten. The chain is built from TRBV29-1 and TRBJ2-7; tentatively, D is TRBD2 (6 bases). Trimming pared 4 bases from V and 2 bases from J, leaving 24 bases between. The CDR3 has 17 amino acids. Germline CDR1 is SQVTM and CDR2 is ANQGSEA. The CDR3 protein is CSVVDKGGGNPPYEQYF. Written as DNA, the CDR3 is TGCAGCGTTGTCGACAAGGGCGGCGGGAATCCCCCCTACGAGCAGTACTTC.

This clone occurred once. V gene TRBV30 combines with J gene TRBJ1-2, with TRBD1 matching 11 bases. J gave up 2 bases and V 4 bases, and 9 bases lay outside the gene matches. CDR1 and CDR2 (germline): GTSNPN, SVGIG (reference sequence). The length of the CDR3 is 16 residues. The chain's CDR3 is CAWTGQGAHYNYGYTF. CDR3 in DNA: TGTGCCTGGACAGGACAGGGGGCGCATTACAACTATGGCTACACCTTC. The full variable domain, in which reference TRBV30 and TRBJ1-2 provide the parts outside the CDR3, is SQTIHQWPATLVQPVGSPLSLECTVEGTSNPNLYWYRQAAGRGLQLLFYSVGIGQISSEVPQNLSASRPQDRQFILSSKKLLLSDSGFYLCAWTGQGAHYNYGYTFGSGTRLTVV.

In its sample, this clone was seen a few times. The genes are TRBV29-1 and TRBJ1-1; possible D gene TRBD1, 6 bases. V dropped 5 bases and J dropped 5 bases, with 15 bases sitting between them. The CDR3 contains 13 residues. Per germline, CDR1 SQVTM and CDR2 ANQGSEA. The CDR3: CSVLQGRGTEAFF. The CDR3 nucleotides are TGCAGCGTTCTACAGGGCCGGGGGACTGAAGCTTTCTTT.

This chain connects TRBV29-1 to TRBJ2-3; D is uncertain. The germline gives CDR1 SQVTM, CDR2 ANQGSEA. The CDR3 sequence is 12 residues long. The V and J ends lost 6 bases and 7 bases respectively, with 14 bases between them. This CDR3 reads CSVPTGLYTQYF. The CDR3 region has the DNA TGCAGCGTCCCCACCGGGCTCTATACGCAGTATTTT.

This chain links TRBV7-9 with TRBJ2-1, with 11 bases identical to TRBD1. This CDR3 comprises 17 residues. The V and J ends lost 5 bases and 2 bases, in that order; junction bases with no gene match: 8. Germline V gene lookup returns CDR1 SEHNR and CDR2 FQNEAQ (reference sequence). DNA of the CDR3: TGTGCCAGCAGCCACACCGGGACAGGGGGACCCTACAATGAGCAGTTCTTC. Translation gives CASSHTGTGGPYNEQFF.

The V call is TRBV11-2, the J call TRBJ2-3, with 10 bases identical to TRBD2. The CDR3 loop spans 17 amino acids. With V trimmed by 3 bases and J by 1 base, 7 bases remained unmatched. Germline CDR1 and CDR2: SGHAT and FQNNGV. The CDR3 reads CASSFRASGSRTDTQYF. The CDR3 DNA is TGTGCCAGCAGCTTCAGGGCTAGCGGGAGTCGCACAGATACGCAGTATTTT.

This clone was observed a few times. The chain employs TRBV28 and TRBJ2-1; TRBD1 or TRBD2 may be the D gene (5 bases each). Germline V gene data show CDR1 as MDHEN and CDR2 as SYDVKM. Trimming left V 6 bases short and J 0 bases short, with 9 bases between. The CDR3 length is 14 residues. The CDR3, as DNA: TGTGCCAGCAGGGGGGTTAGCTCCTACAATGAGCAGTTCTTC. This gives the protein CASRGVSSYNEQFF.

V usage is TRBV6-1 and J usage is TRBJ2-5; 8 bases fit TRBD2. The J segment lost 2 bases and the V segment lost 5 bases, leaving 7 bases of the junction unmatched. The germline CDR1 and CDR2 sequences are MNHNS and SASEGT. This CDR3 has 15 amino acids. The CDR3 sequence: CASSRGLEGQETQYF. DNA of the CDR3: TGTGCCAGCAGTCGGGGACTAGAGGGGCAAGAGACCCAGTACTTC.

This clone was counted a few times. V gene TRBV5-1 combines with J gene TRBJ1-1; no clear D. V was shortened by 7 bases and J by 4 bases, with 14 bases between the two germline ends. The germline V gene has CDR1 SGHRS and CDR2 YFSETQ. The CDR3 has 13 amino acids. In DNA form, the CDR3 reads TGCGCCAGCGGGCTTATGGTCGGCACTGAAGCTTTCTTT. It specifies CASGLMVGTEAFF.

This chain joins TRBV28 and TRBJ2-7; 8 bases are a match to TRBD2. The CDR3 extends over 13 amino acids. J lost 3 bases, V lost 5 bases, and 3 bases had no gene match. CDR1 is MDHEN, CDR2 SYDVKM, per germline. The CDR3 protein is CASSPGGVYEQYF. CDR3 nucleotide sequence: TGTGCCAGCAGTCCGGGGGGGGTCTACGAGCAGTACTTC.

V gene TRBV5-1 combines with J gene TRBJ2-7, with TRBD1 matching 8 bases. Trimming took 4 bases from V and 3 from J; bases not matched to a gene: 9. This CDR3 spans 15 amino acids. Germline V gene lookup returns CDR1 SGHRS and CDR2 YFSETQ. The CDR3 sequence is CASSVQPGQDYEQYF. Here the CDR3 DNA reads TGCGCCAGCAGCGTACAACCGGGACAGGACTACGAGCAGTACTTC.

This clone was recorded a few times. V usage is TRBV7-9 and J usage is TRBJ2-4; no definite D call. Trimming pared 0 bases from V and 1 base from J, leaving 10 bases between. In germline, CDR1 is SEHNR, CDR2 FQNEAQ (reference sequence). The CDR3 totals 16 residues. CDR3 amino acids: CASSLAADRAKNIQYF. CDR3 DNA sequence: TGTGCCAGCAGCTTAGCAGCAGATCGGGCCAAAAACATTCAGTACTTC.

The chain uses TRBV11-2 and TRBJ2-7; a possible D gene is TRBD1 (6 bases). This CDR3 is built from 15 residues. CDR1 and CDR2 from the germline V gene are SGHAT and FQNNGV. V lost 2 bases and J 1 base, leaving 12 bases between the germline ends. Here the CDR3 reads CASSLYLDRSYEQYF. The CDR3 coding sequence is TGTGCCAGCAGCTTATATCTGGACAGATCCTACGAGCAGTACTTC. The full variable domain, rest sourced from reference TRBV11-2 and TRBJ2-7, is EAGVAQSPRYKIIEKRQSVAFWCNPISGHATLYWYQQILGQGPKLLIQFQNNGVVDDSQLPKDRFSAERLKGVDSTLKIQPAKLEDSAVYLCASSLYLDRSYEQYFGPGTRLTVT.

The rearrangement uses TRBV5-1 and TRBJ2-5; 11 bases fit TRBD2. Germline V gives CDR1 SGHRS, CDR2 YFSETQ. There are 15 residues in the CDR3. The V segment lost 3 bases and the J segment 4 bases; nucleotides outside the gene matches: 5. This CDR3 reads CASSSLAGVGETQYF. The DNA for the CDR3 is TGCGCCAGCAGCTCACTAGCGGGAGTAGGAGAGACCCAGTACTTC. Full variable domain (missing parts from reference TRBV5-1 and TRBJ2-5): KAGVTQTPRYLIKTRGQQVTLSCSPISGHRSVSWYQQTPGQGLQFLFEYFSETQRNKGNFPGRFSGRQFSNSRSEMNVSTLELGDSALYLCASSSLAGVGETQYFGPGTRLLVL.

This clone was seen more than once but under ten times. The chain recombines TRBV29-1 with TRBJ2-3, with 9 positions matching TRBD2. This CDR3 has 18 residues. Germline CDR1 is SQVTM and CDR2 is ANQGSEA. Trimming took 5 bases from V and 2 from J; bases not matched to a gene: 17. CDR3 amino acids: CSVRDEGGRALFTDTQYF. CDR3 in DNA: TGCAGCGTTAGAGACGAGGGCGGGAGGGCCCTATTCACAGATACGCAGTATTTT.

A single count supports this clone. Other DNA variants within this sample encode the same CDR3. J is TRBJ2-3 and V is TRBV6-5; 7 bases agree with TRBD1. The CDR3 contains 13 residues. CDR1 and CDR2 (germline): MNHEY, SVGAGI. Germline trimming cut 6 bases from V and 6 bases from J; bases unmatched to any gene: 6. The CDR3 DNA reads as TGTGCCAGCAGCCGCGACAGGGCTGATACGCAGTATTTT. It yields the protein CASSRDRADTQYF.

The table lists this clone with a few counts. The gene calls are TRBV7-6 and TRBJ1-4, with D perhaps matching TRBD1 (5 bases). V shed 2 bases and J shed 2 bases, with 6 bases lying between them. The CDR3 covers 14 residues. The germline V gene encodes CDR1 SGHVS and CDR2 FNYEAQ. The CDR3: CASSLWGTNEKLFF. CDR3 sequence (DNA): TGTGCCAGCAGCTTATGGGGGACTAATGAAAAACTGTTTTTT.

With respect to this clone: The same CDR3 also results from other DNA sequences found in this sample. The CDR3 reads CASSSGLGTDTQYF. In DNA, the CDR3 is TGTGCCAGCAGCTCCGGACTAGGGACAGATACGCAGTATTTT. V usage is TRBV28 and J usage is TRBJ2-3, with TRBD2 matching 7 bases. The CDR3 runs 14 residues. Trimming at V came to 6 bases and at J to 3 bases, leaving 6 bases not matched to a gene. Germline V CDR1 and CDR2: MDHEN, SYDVKM.

The V and J genes are TRBV7-2 and TRBJ2-7, with D maybe TRBD1 (5 bases). V was trimmed by 0 bases and J by 2 bases, leaving 8 bases between them. CDR3 length: 14 amino acids. The germline V gene encodes CDR1 SGHTA and CDR2 FQGNSA. CDR3 residues: CASSLADSTYEQYF. In nucleotides, the CDR3 is TGTGCCAGCAGCTTAGCCGACAGTACCTACGAGCAGTACTTC.

The chain carries TRBV30 and TRBJ2-1, with TRBD2 matching 8 bases. Germline V gene sequence: CDR1 GTSNPN, CDR2 SVGIG (reference sequence). Trimming took 1 base from V and 2 from J; bases not matched to a gene: 4. This CDR3 has 15 amino acids. The CDR3 sequence is CAWSALGGAYNEQFF. The DNA of the CDR3 is TGTGCCTGGAGTGCTCTCGGGGGGGCCTACAATGAGCAGTTCTTC. The full variable domain, with the rest looked up from reference TRBV30 and TRBJ2-1, is SQTIHQWPATLVQPVGSPLSLECTVEGTSNPNLYWYRQAAGRGLQLLFYSVGIGQISSEVPQNLSASRPQDRQFILSSKKLLLSDSGFYLCAWSALGGAYNEQFFGPGTRLTVL.